Below are 14 T cell receptor beta chains sequenced from a single sample in a study of T cell changes during pregnancy in multiple sclerosis (dated by TCRdb to the late 2010s). The library was produced with the immunoSEQ multiplex PCR assay. The table comes from immuneACCESS by way of TCRdb, which keeps in-frame sequences with V and J called. Part of the clones is missing from these tables; in studies checked, under half for an unresolved V gene and the rest for unknown reasons. The sample includes roughly 47,000 clones, with 90% to 95% observed a single time. Around 5.5% of the sample rests with the top ten. Sequences were derived from CD8+ T cells from peripheral blood mononuclear cells, sampled before pregnancy. The receptor set was obtained from a female donor with multiple sclerosis, enrolled in a pregnancy study.

The CDR3 coding sequence is TGTGCCAGTAGTGTTGGGGGGCTAGCGGGAATCTATGAGCAGTTCTTC. Translation gives CASSVGGLAGIYEQFF. The chain recombines TRBV19 with TRBJ2-1; TRBD2 agrees at 9 bases. CDR1 and CDR2 from the germline V gene are LNHDA and SQIVND (reference sequence). This CDR3 region has 16 residues. V dropped 5 bases and J dropped 8; count of bases not matched to a gene: 13.

V and J are TRBV19 and TRBJ2-6, with D unresolved. Trimming removed 5 bases at V and 0 bases at J, with 8 bases between. Per germline, CDR1 LNHDA and CDR2 SQIVND (reference sequence). The CDR3 has 15 residues. The CDR3 is CASSSPISGANVLTF. In DNA form, the CDR3 reads TGTGCCAGTAGTTCCCCAATCTCTGGGGCCAACGTCCTGACTTTC.

The rearrangement uses TRBV5-4 and TRBJ2-7; tentatively, D is TRBD2 (6 bases). Trimming stripped 7 bases from V and 2 bases from J, with 16 bases between. Germline V gene data show CDR1 as SGHNT and CDR2 as YYREEE (reference sequence). The CDR3 length is 14 residues. CDR3 in DNA: TGTGCCAGCGGGGGGATCAATTCGGCCTACGAGCAGTACTTC. It yields the protein CASGGINSAYEQYF.

The J gene is TRBJ1-1, the V gene TRBV4-2; D remains unclear. V lost 4 bases to trimming and J lost 3 bases, with 9 bases between them. Germline-derived CDR1 and CDR2 are LGHNA and YNFKEQ. This CDR3 comprises 13 residues. The CDR3 coding sequence is TGTGCCAGCAGCCTGCTATCCTACACTGAAGCTTTCTTT. Amino acids: CASSLLSYTEAFF.

The chain links TRBV4-2 to TRBJ2-1, with 9 bases aligning to TRBD2. CDR1 is LGHNA, CDR2 YNFKEQ, per germline. CDR3 length: 17 residues. The V segment lost 1 base and the J segment 5 bases; nucleotides outside the gene matches: 9. CDR3 bases: TGTGCCAGCAGCCAAGGGGAGGGAGCGGGAGGAGACAATGAGCAGTTCTTC. Encoded protein: CASSQGEGAGGDNEQFF.

The V call is TRBV7-6, the J call TRBJ1-6; tentatively, D is TRBD1 (6 bases). V was shortened by 6 bases and J by 0 bases, with 12 bases between the two germline ends. The CDR3 sequence is 16 residues long. The germline CDR1 and CDR2 sequences are SGHVS and FNYEAQ. Here the CDR3 reads CASSPQGSSYNSPLHF. CDR3 DNA sequence: TGTGCCAGCAGTCCACAGGGAAGCTCCTATAATTCACCCCTCCACTTT. Full variable domain (rest looked up from reference TRBV7-6 and TRBJ1-6): GAGVSQSPRYKVTKRGQDVALRCDPISGHVSLYWYRQALGQGPEFLTYFNYEAQQDKSGLPNDRFSAERPEGSISTLTIQRTEQRDSAMYRCASSPQGSSYNSPLHFGNGTRLTVT.

This clone was observed once. In the same sample, other DNA sequences code for this CDR3. The chain employs TRBV5-6 and TRBJ2-1; 9 bases line up with TRBD2. The CDR3 runs 15 residues. Trimming at V came to 4 bases and at J to 0 bases, leaving 2 bases not matched to a gene. CDR1 and CDR2 (germline): SGHDT, YYEEEE. CDR3 loop: CASSLSGSSYNEQFF. The CDR3 bases are TGTGCCAGCAGCCTTAGCGGGAGCTCCTACAATGAGCAGTTCTTC.

J is TRBJ1-3 and V is TRBV14, with TRBD1 as a possible D gene (5 bases). Germline assignment: CDR1 SGHDN and CDR2 FVKESK. V lost 5 bases and J lost 0, with 14 bases in between. The CDR3 has 16 amino acids. CDR3 sequence: CASSSTRGISGNTIYF. The CDR3 nucleotides are TGTGCCAGCAGCTCAACGCGGGGGATCTCTGGAAACACCATATATTTT.

The sample holds one count of this clone. The rearrangement joins TRBV5-1 to TRBJ2-7; weak D call: TRBD1 (6 bases). The CDR3 loop spans 13 amino acids. Trimming removed 2 bases at V and 3 bases at J, with 9 bases between. From germline, CDR1 is SGHRS and CDR2 YFSETQ. The CDR3: CASSFTQGYEQYF. The CDR3 region has the DNA TGCGCCAGCAGCTTTACACAGGGCTACGAGCAGTACTTC.

The rearrangement uses TRBV7-8 and TRBJ2-7, with 7 bases lining up with TRBD2. Germline V gene data show CDR1 as SGHVS and CDR2 as FQNEAQ. This CDR3 is 16 amino acids long. J was trimmed by 1 base and V by 5 bases; bases with no gene match: 11. The CDR3 bases are TGTGCCAGCAGCCCCGGCGGGGGTGAATGGTCCTACGAGCAGTACTTC. Protein: CASSPGGGEWSYEQYF.

J is TRBJ1-5 and V is TRBV4-1; a weak D match, TRBD1 (5 bases). The CDR3 sequence is 13 residues long. Germline V gene sequence: CDR1 MGHRA, CDR2 YSYEKL. V lost 2 bases to trimming and J lost 8 bases, with 10 bases between them. The CDR3 region has the DNA TGCGCCAGCAGCCAAAGGGGAGGGAAGCCCCAGCATTTT. Amino acid sequence: CASSQRGGKPQHF.

This chain connects TRBV10-2 to TRBJ2-7; D gene ambiguous. The germline V gene has CDR1 WSHSY and CDR2 SAAADI. This CDR3 is built from 13 residues. Trimming took off 2 bases at V and 2 bases at J, with 7 bases between the two ends. The CDR3 region has the DNA TGCGCCAGCAGTGAGCGGTACGCCTACGAGCAGTACTTC. Protein: CASSERYAYEQYF.

Here the CDR3 reads CASTDLTGLAGDEQYF. In DNA form, the CDR3 reads TGTGCCAGCACCGACCTAACGGGACTAGCGGGAGACGAGCAGTACTTC. The chain has TRBV2 and TRBJ2-7; 14 bases map to TRBD2. The V and J ends lost 7 bases and 5 bases, in that order; junction bases with no gene match: 10. Germline V CDR1 and CDR2: SNHLY, FYNNEI. This CDR3 comprises 16 residues.

The chain joins TRBV29-1 to TRBJ1-1; D may be TRBD1 (5 bases). Germline assignment: CDR1 SQVTM and CDR2 ANQGSEA. Trimming shortened V by 4 bases and J by 7 bases, and 13 bases separated the two germline ends. The CDR3 spans 12 residues. CDR3 residues: CSVVFPGREAFF. The DNA for the CDR3 is TGCAGCGTTGTATTTCCAGGGCGTGAAGCTTTCTTT.